The source of this TCR beta chain is a study of blood T cell repertoires in COVID-19. In the authors' methods: Reference gene primers were amplified, and this amplification served to estimate nucleated cell counts. Sequencing was performed with immunoSEQ multiplex PCR; in TCRdb, only in-frame clones are kept and a portion is missing. V and J calls and clone size are copied from that table; D and trimming were computed from the DNA. The data contain about 150,000 clones, roughly 82% of them singletons. The CDR3 extends over 15 amino acids. V was cut by 2 bases and J by 0 bases, with 13 bases left in between. Germline CDR1 reads SQVTM; CDR2 reads ANQGSEA.

The V and J genes are TRBV29-1 and TRBJ2-5; TRBD2 is a possible D gene (6 bases). This clonotype originated in a human donor with acute or convalescent COVID-19. The donor label of this sample is uncertain. Material: peripheral blood. This CDR3 is CSVERTGEYQETQYF. As DNA, the CDR3 is TGCAGCGTTGAAAGAACGGGGGAGTACCAAGAGACCCAGTACTTC. Full variable domain (outside the CDR3, taken from reference TRBV29-1 and TRBJ2-5): SAVISQKPSRDICQRGTSLTIQCQVDSQVTMMFWYRQQPGQSLTLIATANQGSEATYESGFVIDKFPISRPNLTFSTLTVSNMSPEDSSIYLCSVERTGEYQETQYFGPGTRLLVL.